This note documents a single T cell receptor beta chain sequence. Its antigen remains unidentified. A clone one base away is much larger, so this may be a read error. The data stem from a study of tumor-infiltrating lymphocytes in primary liver carcinoma. Study-level information: Sequencing of the samples generated roughly 3.65 to 7.5 million productive TCRbeta reads, with similar yields across tissue types.

TCR beta cDNA was reverse-transcribed from about 500 ng of total RNA. The reaction used a constant-region primer and ProtoScript II reverse transcriptase. TCR beta libraries came from three nested multiplex PCR rounds using slightly modified ARM-PCR. PCR rounds one and two used TRBV1-TRBV30 forward primers with a C-beta reverse primer for 9 to 10 cycles each. TCRdb reprocessed the multiplex PCR reads via MiXCR and lists one record per CDR3 protein. The sample consists of about 320,000 distinct CDR3 sequences, over 55% of them appearing once. Study-level results: Paired tumor-adjacent and tumor-blood samples overlapped less than tumor region pairs did.

RNA isolated from unsorted whole blood supplied the blood RNA, with germline DNA also extracted. No treatment had been given to the patients, who were chronically infected with HBV. Germline assignment: CDR1 MGHRA and CDR2 YSYEKL. Unmatched junction bases numbered 20, after V lost 2 bases and J lost 2 bases. This CDR3 spans 21 amino acids. The source is a man aged 40-50 years with primary liver carcinoma and hepatitis B virus infection. Material: peripheral blood. The chain links TRBV4-1 to TRBJ2-3, with 9 bases matching TRBD2. The CDR3 DNA reads TGCGCCAGCAGCCAATTCCTCGGTCTAGCGGGACCATCAGGGGACACAGATACGCAGTATTTT. Translated: CASSQFLGLAGPSGDTDTQYF.